This T cell receptor (beta chain) was retrieved from a study of T cell clonality in common variable immunodeficiency. Study-level points and caveats: The cause of increased CVID clonality remains unclear without subpopulation sequencing. Compared with healthy controls, CVID subjects showed increased TCRbeta clonality, mostly in about a third. Compared with controls, CVID subjects had fewer shared TCRbeta clones. Links between repertoire features and CVID complications were heterogeneity-limited.

This clone was counted at least ten times. Its antigen remains unknown. With the read ending 3 residues before the CDR3 end, the germline J gene is used to fill in that end. Trimming removed 0 bases from V and 5 bases from J, with 14 bases in between. Germline CDR1 is MNHNS and CDR2 is SASEGT. The CDR3 has 16 amino acids. The protocol was immunoSEQ multiplex PCR, while the TCRdb copy is restricted to in-frame clones and leaves out a portion. The data show roughly 40,000 clones, with none appearing a single time. The rearrangement uses TRBV6-1 and TRBJ2-1; no reliable D call. This TCR was recovered from a person between 18 and 75 years old in good health. Material for sequencing was peripheral blood mononuclear cells. The DNA read from the CDR3 is TGTGCCAGCAGTGAAGCTTTGAACTGGGCCCACAATGAG. It is translated as CASSEALNWAHNE. The whole CDR3 region reads CASSEALNWAHNEQFF.